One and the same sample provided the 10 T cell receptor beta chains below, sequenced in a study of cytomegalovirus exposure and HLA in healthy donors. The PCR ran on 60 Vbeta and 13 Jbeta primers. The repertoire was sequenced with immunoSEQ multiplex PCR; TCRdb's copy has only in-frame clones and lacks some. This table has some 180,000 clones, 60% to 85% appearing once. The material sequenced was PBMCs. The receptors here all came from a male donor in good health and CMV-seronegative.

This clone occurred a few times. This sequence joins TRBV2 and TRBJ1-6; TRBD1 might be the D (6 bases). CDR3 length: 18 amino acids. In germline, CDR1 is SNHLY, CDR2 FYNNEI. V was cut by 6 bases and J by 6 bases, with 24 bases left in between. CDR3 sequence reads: CASRDRQVGVIVNSPLHF. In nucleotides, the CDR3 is TGTGCCAGCAGGGATAGACAGGTGGGTGTTATAGTTAATTCACCCCTCCACTTT.

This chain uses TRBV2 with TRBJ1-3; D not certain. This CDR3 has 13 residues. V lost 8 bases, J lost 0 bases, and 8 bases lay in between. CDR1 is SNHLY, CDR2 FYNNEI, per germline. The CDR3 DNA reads TGTGCCAGCGGGGAGGTCTCTGGAAACACCATATATTTT. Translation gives CASGEVSGNTIYF.

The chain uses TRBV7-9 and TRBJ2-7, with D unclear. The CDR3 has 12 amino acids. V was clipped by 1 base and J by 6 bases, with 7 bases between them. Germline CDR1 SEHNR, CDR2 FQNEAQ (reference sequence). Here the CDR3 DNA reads TGTGCCAGCAGCTTAGATAGTGGCGAGCAGTACTTC. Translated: CASSLDSGEQYF.

The CDR3 DNA sequence: TGTGCCAGCAGTCTCCATGTCGGTAGCAATCAGCCCCAGCATTTT. Its translation is CASSLHVGSNQPQHF. The chain has TRBV28 and TRBJ1-5, with unresolved D. The germline V gene encodes CDR1 MDHEN and CDR2 SYDVKM. The CDR3 runs to 15 residues. With 5 bases removed from V and 0 bases from J, the gap between germline ends came to 11 bases.

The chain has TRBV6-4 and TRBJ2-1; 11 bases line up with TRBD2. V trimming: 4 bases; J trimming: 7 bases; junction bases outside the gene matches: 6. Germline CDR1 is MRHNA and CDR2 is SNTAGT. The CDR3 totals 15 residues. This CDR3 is CASSVLAGDVNEQFF. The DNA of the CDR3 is TGTGCCAGCAGTGTACTAGCGGGAGATGTAAATGAGCAGTTCTTC.

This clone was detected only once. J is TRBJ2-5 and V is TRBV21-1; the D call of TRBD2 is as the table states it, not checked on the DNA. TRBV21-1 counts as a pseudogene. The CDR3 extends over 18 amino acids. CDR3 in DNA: TGTGCCAGCAGCAAAGTACAGCGGGGGGGCCGTGTTTCAGAGACCCAGTACTTC. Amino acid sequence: CASSKVQRGGRVSETQYF.

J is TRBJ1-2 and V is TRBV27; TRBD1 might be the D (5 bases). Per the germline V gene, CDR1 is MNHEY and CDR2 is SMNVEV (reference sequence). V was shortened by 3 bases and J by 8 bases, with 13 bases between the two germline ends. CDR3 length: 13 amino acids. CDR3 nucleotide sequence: TGTGCCAGCAGTTTCTCTCGCGGGGGAGGCTACACCTTC. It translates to CASSFSRGGGYTF.

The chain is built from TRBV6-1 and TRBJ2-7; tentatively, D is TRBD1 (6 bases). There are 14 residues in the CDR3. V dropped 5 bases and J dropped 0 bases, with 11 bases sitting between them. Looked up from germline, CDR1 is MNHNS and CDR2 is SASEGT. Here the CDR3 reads CASSRGHDSYEQYF. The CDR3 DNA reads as TGTGCCAGCAGTCGGGGACACGACTCCTACGAGCAGTACTTC.

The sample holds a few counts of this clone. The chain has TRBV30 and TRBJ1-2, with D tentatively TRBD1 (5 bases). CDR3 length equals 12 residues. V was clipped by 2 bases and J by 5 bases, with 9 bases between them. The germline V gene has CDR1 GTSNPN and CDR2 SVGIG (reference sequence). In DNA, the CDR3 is TGTGCCTGGAGTTGGGGGGAGTATGGCTACACCTTC. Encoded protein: CAWSWGEYGYTF.

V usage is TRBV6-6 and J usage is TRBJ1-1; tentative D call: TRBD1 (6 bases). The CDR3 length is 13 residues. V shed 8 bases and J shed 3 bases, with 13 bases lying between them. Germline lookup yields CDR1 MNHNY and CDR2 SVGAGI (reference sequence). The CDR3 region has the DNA TGTGCCAGCGGCAGGGGCAGGGACACTGAAGCTTTCTTT. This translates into CASGRGRDTEAFF.